The 27 T cell receptor beta chains in this list originate from one sample, sequenced in a study of vaccination and CD4 T cells after COVID-19. With the Oncomine TCR Beta short-read assay, DNA from cultured CD4+ T cells was sequenced. TCRdb re-called the PCR reads through MiXCR, storing one row per CDR3 protein. The sample has fewer than 20,000 distinct CDR3 sequences, 50% to 65% seen once. Antigens for these TCRs are unknown. The treatment was: roughly 10-day PBMC culture with coronavirus spike peptide pools or control peptides (ViraFEST assay). The source material was CD4+ T cells from blood, cultured in vitro. All receptors come from a human donor who had recovered from COVID-19.

This chain connects TRBV20-1 to TRBJ2-3, with 8 nucleotides matching TRBD1. This CDR3 has 15 amino acids. V was pared by 5 bases and J by 3 bases, with 10 bases of the junction left unmatched. The germline CDR1 and CDR2 sequences are DFQATT and SNEGSKA (reference sequence). The CDR3 here is CSALSGTGVTDTQYF. CDR3 nucleotide sequence: TGCAGTGCTTTGTCCGGGACAGGTGTTACAGATACGCAGTATTTT.

This clonotype was observed a handful of times. V usage is TRBV6-1 and J usage is TRBJ1-6, with 9 nucleotides matching TRBD1. The CDR3 is 14 residues long. CDR1 and CDR2 (germline): MNHNS, SASEGT. Trimming removed 6 bases from V and 9 bases from J; junction bases left unmatched: 6. The CDR3 bases are TGTGCCAGCAGGGACCGGGACAGGGTTTCACCCCTCCACTTT. Protein product: CASRDRDRVSPLHF.

The gene calls are TRBV19 and TRBJ1-1; possibly TRBD1 for D (5 bases). CDR1 is LNHDA, CDR2 SQIVND, per germline (reference sequence). V lost 2 bases and J lost 5, with 9 bases in between. The CDR3 spans 13 residues. The CDR3 DNA reads as TGTGCCAGTAGTATAAGGGACGGGACTGAAGCTTTCTTT. Its protein is CASSIRDGTEAFF.

The chain uses TRBV7-6 and TRBJ2-5; D is possibly TRBD2 (6 bases). Germline V gene lookup returns CDR1 SGHVS and CDR2 FNYEAQ. The CDR3 loop spans 14 amino acids. Trimming removed 3 bases from V and 4 bases from J, with 12 bases in between. CDR3 coding DNA: TGTGCCAGCAGCTTTTCGGAGGGAGGAGAGACCCAGTACTTC. Its protein is CASSFSEGGETQYF.

This sequence joins TRBV2 and TRBJ1-6; no reliable D call. The CDR3 loop spans 13 amino acids. The germline V gene encodes CDR1 SNHLY and CDR2 FYNNEI. The V gene lost 7 bases and the J gene lost 7 bases, with 11 bases spanning the gap. The CDR3 sequence: CASMQVLNSPLHF. Here the CDR3 DNA reads TGTGCCAGCATGCAGGTCCTGAATTCACCCCTCCACTTT.

This clonotype was recorded a few times. This chain joins TRBV27 and TRBJ1-1; TRBD1 aligns across 7 bases. From germline, CDR1 is MNHEY and CDR2 SMNVEV (reference sequence). V lost 5 bases and J lost 6; bases outside the gene matches: 3. The CDR3 extends over 12 amino acids. CDR3 nucleotides: TGTGCCAGCAGTCCGCAGGGGGCTGAAGCTTTCTTT. Translated: CASSPQGAEAFF.

This rearrangement joins TRBV2 to TRBJ1-4, with D perhaps matching TRBD1 (5 bases). V was pared by 6 bases and J by 5 bases, with 13 bases between. The CDR3 loop spans 14 amino acids. Germline V gene sequence: CDR1 SNHLY, CDR2 FYNNEI. CDR3 protein: CASRLGGGNEKLFF. For the CDR3, the DNA is TGTGCCAGCAGATTGGGGGGGGGAAATGAAAAACTGTTTTTT.

This clonotype was recorded once. The DNA of the CDR3 is TGTGCCAGCAGTTTGCCGACTAGCGGGAGGGCTGAGCAGTTCTTC. It is translated as CASSLPTSGRAEQFF. The rearrangement uses TRBV12-3 or TRBV12-4 and TRBJ2-1; TRBD2 aligns across 14 bases. Losses at the gene ends were 3 bases for V and 9 bases for J; bases not matched to a gene: 4. The CDR3 extends over 15 amino acids.

The rearrangement links TRBV19 to TRBJ1-4, with D perhaps TRBD1 (6 bases). V lost 7 bases and J 2 bases, leaving 17 bases between the germline ends. The germline V gene has CDR1 LNHDA and CDR2 SQIVND (reference sequence). This CDR3 contains 16 residues. The CDR3 DNA follows: TGTGCCAGTAACGACCTCAGGGGAGAGACTAATGAAAAACTGTTTTTT. Translation: CASNDLRGETNEKLFF. The variable domain in full, with the rest retrieved from reference TRBV19 and TRBJ1-4, is DGGITQSPKYLFRKEGQNVTLSCEQNLNHDAMYWYRQDPGQGLRLIYYSQIVNDFQKGDIAEGYSVSREKKESFPLTVTSAQKNPTAFYLCASNDLRGETNEKLFFGSGTQLSVL.

This rearrangement joins TRBV6-7 to TRBJ2-3, with 14 bases aligning to TRBD2. TRBV6-7 is recorded as an ORF, its role being uncertain. V dropped 9 bases and J dropped 3; count of bases not matched to a gene: 14. This CDR3 spans 18 amino acids. The chain's CDR3 is CASSRLAGGPSETDTQYF. The CDR3 nucleotides are TGTGCCAGTTCTCGACTAGCGGGAGGGCCCTCGGAGACAGATACGCAGTATTTT.

The V call is TRBV7-2, the J call TRBJ1-3; TRBD1 might be the D (5 bases). Germline lookup yields CDR1 SGHTA and CDR2 FQGNSA. The V gene lost 5 bases and the J gene lost 7 bases, with 15 bases spanning the gap. This CDR3 has 14 amino acids. As DNA, the CDR3 is TGTGCCAGCAGCCGGGGGTGGATGCCTAACACCATATATTTT. This translates into CASSRGWMPNTIYF.

The CDR3 bases are TGCGCCAGCAGGGAGCAGAGTTTACCCACAGATACGCAGTATTTT. Protein: CASREQSLPTDTQYF. The genes are TRBV5-1 and TRBJ2-3; D not resolved. Trimming stripped 5 bases from V and 2 bases from J, with 15 bases between. Germline assignment: CDR1 SGHRS and CDR2 YFSETQ. The CDR3 sequence is 15 residues long.

V and J are TRBV2 and TRBJ2-2; 10 bases fit TRBD2. V was clipped by 10 bases and J by 0 bases; unmatched bases: 5. CDR1 and CDR2 (germline): SNHLY, FYNNEI. The CDR3 loop spans 15 amino acids. The CDR3: CATPSGRSNTGELFF. Written as DNA, the CDR3 is TGTGCCACCCCTAGCGGGAGATCGAACACCGGGGAGCTGTTTTTT.

CDR3 coding DNA: TGTGCCAGTAGTGCGGACAGGCCTAGCACTGAAGCTTTCTTT. The encoded protein is CASSADRPSTEAFF. The chain joins TRBV19 to TRBJ1-1, with TRBD1 matching over 7 bases. The CDR3 loop spans 14 amino acids. After removal of 5 bases from V and 4 bases from J, the junction contained 7 bases not matched to a gene. Germline V gene data show CDR1 as LNHDA and CDR2 as SQIVND (reference sequence).

The chain recombines TRBV6-1 with TRBJ1-2; TRBD1 matches 10 bases. The CDR3 is made up of 17 amino acids. The V segment lost 5 bases and the J segment 7 bases; nucleotides outside the gene matches: 16. From germline, CDR1 is MNHNS and CDR2 SASEGT. The CDR3 bases are TGTGCCAGCAGTCAGACAGGGGGCGGAGAAGAATTGGGTGGCTACACCTTC. Translated, it gives CASSQTGGGEELGGYTF.

This clonotype has more than one count but fewer than ten. J is TRBJ1-5 and V is TRBV14; no reliable D call. V gave up 6 bases and J gave up 5 bases, with 11 bases separating them. The CDR3 extends over 13 amino acids. Germline V CDR1 and CDR2: SGHDN, FVKESK. CDR3 in DNA: TGTGCCAGCAGTCAACACTGGGATCAGCCCCAGCATTTT. Protein sequence: CASSQHWDQPQHF. The variable domain in full, completed from reference TRBV14 and TRBJ1-5, reads EAGVTQFPSHSVIEKGQTVTLRCDPISGHDNLYWYRRVMGKEIKFLLHFVKESKQDESGMPNNRFLAERTGGTYSTLKVQPAELEDSGVYFCASSQHWDQPQHFGDGTRLSIL.

The chain couples TRBV29-1 to TRBJ2-3; TRBD2 aligns across 10 bases. V trimming: 6 bases; J trimming: 6 bases; junction bases outside the gene matches: 9. CDR3 size: 14 residues. In germline, CDR1 is SQVTM, CDR2 ANQGSEA. This chain's CDR3 is CSVRLAGSLDTQYF. The DNA of the CDR3 is TGCAGCGTCCGACTAGCGGGTAGTTTGGATACGCAGTATTTT.

This clonotype has just a few counts. This chain connects TRBV20-1 to TRBJ2-2, with D tentatively TRBD1 (6 bases). Germline V gene sequence: CDR1 DFQATT, CDR2 SNEGSKA (reference sequence). Trimming left V 5 bases short and J 7 bases short, with 14 bases between. This CDR3 has 13 residues. CDR3 DNA: TGCAGTGCTCAACAGGGTGGAGACGGGGAGCTGTTTTTT. Its translation is CSAQQGGDGELFF.

This clonotype has only a few counts. The CDR3 is CASSSRDKYYEQYF. The CDR3, as DNA: TGTGCCAGCAGTTCCCGGGACAAATACTACGAGCAGTACTTC. The V gene is TRBV27, the J gene TRBJ2-7; possible D gene TRBD1, 6 bases. CDR1 and CDR2 from the germline V gene are MNHEY and SMNVEV (reference sequence). V lost 4 bases to trimming and J lost 3 bases, with 13 bases between them. The CDR3 is 14 residues long.

This clonotype was counted only a few times. This chain joins TRBV27 and TRBJ2-2; 13 bases map to TRBD2. CDR1 and CDR2 (germline): MNHEY, SMNVEV (reference sequence). The CDR3 is 16 residues long. V was clipped by 4 bases and J by 6 bases; unmatched bases: 5. The CDR3 sequence is CASSSTSGGGPGELFF. The CDR3 bases are TGTGCCAGCAGTTCCACTAGCGGGGGGGGACCCGGGGAGCTGTTTTTT.

This chain links TRBV5-1 with TRBJ2-2; D is uncertain. CDR1 SGHRS and CDR2 YFSETQ come from the germline V gene. CDR3 length equals 14 residues. V dropped 0 bases and J dropped 3 bases, with 6 bases sitting between them. This chain's CDR3 is CASSLAIDTGELFF. CDR3 DNA sequence: TGCGCCAGCAGCTTGGCCATAGACACCGGGGAGCTGTTTTTT.

This clonotype was picked up a small number of times. CDR3 bases: TGTGCCAGCAGTTTCCGGGAGGGTTGGTCACCCCTCCACTTT. Protein product: CASSFREGWSPLHF. This chain uses TRBV27 with TRBJ1-6; no clear D. The CDR3 contains 14 residues. Germline V gene data show CDR1 as MNHEY and CDR2 as SMNVEV (reference sequence). V lost 3 bases, J lost 10 bases, and 13 bases lay in between.

The CDR3 bases are TGTGCCAGCAGCTCGAAGAGGAGCTCCTACGAGCAGTACTTC. Residues: CASSSKRSSYEQYF. This rearrangement joins TRBV7-2 to TRBJ2-7; no definite D call. The germline V gene encodes CDR1 SGHTA and CDR2 FQGNSA. The CDR3 loop spans 14 amino acids. V shed 4 bases and J shed 0 bases, with 10 bases lying between them.

This clonotype was observed a handful of times. The chain has TRBV7-9 and TRBJ1-5, with D maybe TRBD1 (5 bases). This CDR3 is built from 14 residues. The V end was cut by 2 bases, the J end by 3 bases, with 8 bases between. CDR1 is SEHNR, CDR2 FQNEAQ, per germline (reference sequence). CDR3 in DNA: TGTGCCAGCAGCTTAAGAGGGGCCAATCAGCCCCAGCATTTT. Encoded protein: CASSLRGANQPQHF.

CDR3 sequence reads: CATSRDLAGSSYEQYF. In DNA form, the CDR3 reads TGTGCCACCAGCAGAGATCTGGCGGGAAGCTCCTACGAGCAGTACTTC. The chain has TRBV15 and TRBJ2-7; possible D gene TRBD2, 6 bases. The CDR3 is 16 amino acids. Trimming removed 0 bases at V and 0 bases at J, with 12 bases between. Germline CDR1 is LNHNV and CDR2 is YYDKDF (reference sequence).

The V gene is TRBV7-9, the J gene TRBJ2-2, with D uncertain. Germline loops: CDR1 SEHNR, CDR2 FQNEAQ (reference sequence). The CDR3 totals 14 residues. V was clipped by 2 bases and J by 5 bases, with 9 bases between them. CDR3 protein: CASSLTLATGELFF. CDR3 bases: TGTGCCAGCAGCTTAACGCTGGCAACCGGGGAGCTGTTTTTT. Filled out from reference TRBV7-9 and TRBJ2-2, the complete variable domain reads DTGVSQNPRHKITKRGQNVTFRCDPISEHNRLYWYRQTLGQGPEFLTYFQNEAQLEKSRLLSDRFSAERPKGSFSTLEIQRTEQGDSAMYLCASSLTLATGELFFGEGSRLTVL.

The chain recombines TRBV6-1 with TRBJ1-3, with TRBD1 as a possible D gene (5 bases). V lost 8 bases, J lost 2 bases, and 13 bases lay in between. Germline CDR1 is MNHNS and CDR2 is SASEGT. The CDR3 spans 14 residues. Written as DNA, the CDR3 is TGTGCCAGCGCCGTGGGGGGTACTGGAAACACCATATATTTT. The encoded protein is CASAVGGTGNTIYF.